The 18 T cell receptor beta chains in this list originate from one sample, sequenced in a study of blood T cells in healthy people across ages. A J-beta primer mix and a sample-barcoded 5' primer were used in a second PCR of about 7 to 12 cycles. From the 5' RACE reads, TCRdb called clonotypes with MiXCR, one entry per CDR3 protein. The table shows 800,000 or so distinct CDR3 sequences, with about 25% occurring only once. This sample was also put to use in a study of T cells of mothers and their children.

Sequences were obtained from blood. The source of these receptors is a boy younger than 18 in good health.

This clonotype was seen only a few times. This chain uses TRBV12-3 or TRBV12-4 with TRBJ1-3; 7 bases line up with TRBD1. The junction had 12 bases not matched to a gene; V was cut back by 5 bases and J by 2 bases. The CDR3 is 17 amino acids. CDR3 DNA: TGTGCCAGCAGTCCCGGACAGGCACCCTTGCCTGGAAACACCATATATTTT. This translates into CASSPGQAPLPGNTIYF.

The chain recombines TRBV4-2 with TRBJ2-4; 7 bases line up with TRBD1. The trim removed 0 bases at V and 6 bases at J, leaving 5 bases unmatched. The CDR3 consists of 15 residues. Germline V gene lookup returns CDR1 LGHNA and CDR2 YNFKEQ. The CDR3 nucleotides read TGTGCCAGCAGCCAAGACGGGACAGTCCCAAACATTCAGTACTTC. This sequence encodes CASSQDGTVPNIQYF.

CDR3 amino acids: CASSLVSGASTDTQYF. The CDR3 nucleotides read TGCGCCAGCAGCTTGGTATCAGGGGCAAGCACAGATACGCAGTATTTT. The rearrangement joins TRBV5-1 to TRBJ2-3, with a tentative D call TRBD1 (6 bases). V gave up 0 bases and J gave up 0 bases, with 11 bases separating them. The CDR3 totals 16 residues. Germline CDR1 is SGHRS and CDR2 is YFSETQ.

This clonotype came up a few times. In DNA, the CDR3 is TGTGCCAGCAGTTTATTAGGGTTGGCAGGAGGAAGCGAGCAGTACTTC. Amino acid sequence: CASSLLGLAGGSEQYF. V and J are TRBV27 and TRBJ2-7; maybe TRBD2 (5 bases). Looked up from germline, CDR1 is MNHEY and CDR2 is SMNVEV (reference sequence). This CDR3 comprises 16 residues. Trimming left V 1 base short and J 6 bases short, with 19 bases between.

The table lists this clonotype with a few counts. The CDR3 protein is CSAATSGPGHYEQYF. In nucleotides, the CDR3 is TGCAGTGCTGCCACGAGTGGACCCGGCCATTACGAGCAGTACTTC. This chain uses TRBV20-1 with TRBJ2-7; D gene uncertain. This CDR3 has 15 residues. From germline, CDR1 is DFQATT and CDR2 SNEGSKA (reference sequence). With 5 bases removed from V and 4 bases from J, the gap between germline ends came to 21 bases.

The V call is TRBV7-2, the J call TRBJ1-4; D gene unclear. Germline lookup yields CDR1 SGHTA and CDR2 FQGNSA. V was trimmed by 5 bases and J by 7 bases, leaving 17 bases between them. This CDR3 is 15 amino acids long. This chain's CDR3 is CASSPSYGSGEKLFF. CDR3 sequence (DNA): TGTGCCAGCAGCCCCTCTTATGGTTCGGGTGAAAAACTGTTTTTT.

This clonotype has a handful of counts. The CDR3 DNA follows: TGTGCCAGCAGCGTGGGAACCTCGAACACCGGGGAGCTGTTTTTT. It codes for CASSVGTSNTGELFF. The chain couples TRBV5-5 to TRBJ2-2; D gene uncertain. The V end was cut by 4 bases, the J end by 0 bases, with 10 bases between. Germline V lookup: CDR1 SGHKS, CDR2 YYEKEE (reference sequence). The CDR3 loop spans 15 amino acids.

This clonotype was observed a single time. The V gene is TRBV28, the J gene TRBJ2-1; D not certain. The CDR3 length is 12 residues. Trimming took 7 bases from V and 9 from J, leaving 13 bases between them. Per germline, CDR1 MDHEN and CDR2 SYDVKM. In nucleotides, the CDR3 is TGTGCCAGCACAACCCTAAGGAGTGAGCAGTTCTTC. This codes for CASTTLRSEQFF. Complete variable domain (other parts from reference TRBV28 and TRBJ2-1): DVKVTQSSRYLVKRTGEKVFLECVQDMDHENMFWYRQDPGLGLRLIYFSYDVKMKEKGDIPEGYSVSREKKERFSLILESASTNQTSMYLCASTTLRSEQFFGPGTRLTVL.

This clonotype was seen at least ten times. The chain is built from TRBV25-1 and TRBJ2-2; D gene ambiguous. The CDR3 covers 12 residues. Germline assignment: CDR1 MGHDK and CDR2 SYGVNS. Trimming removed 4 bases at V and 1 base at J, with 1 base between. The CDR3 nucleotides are TGTGCCAGCAGTGGGAACACCGGGGAGCTGTTTTTT. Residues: CASSGNTGELFF.

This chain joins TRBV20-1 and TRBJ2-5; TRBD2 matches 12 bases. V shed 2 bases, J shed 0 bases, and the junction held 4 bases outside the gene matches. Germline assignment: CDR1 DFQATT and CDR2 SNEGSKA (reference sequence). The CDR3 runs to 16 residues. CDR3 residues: CSARTGTSGYQETQYF. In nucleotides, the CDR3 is TGCAGTGCTAGAACCGGGACTAGCGGGTACCAAGAGACCCAGTACTTC.

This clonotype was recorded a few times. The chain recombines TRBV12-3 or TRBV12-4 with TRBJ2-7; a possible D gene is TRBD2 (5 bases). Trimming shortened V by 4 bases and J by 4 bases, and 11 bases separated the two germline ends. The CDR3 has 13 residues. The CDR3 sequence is CASSSGILYEQYF. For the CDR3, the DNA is TGTGCCAGCAGTTCCGGGATCCTATACGAGCAGTACTTC.

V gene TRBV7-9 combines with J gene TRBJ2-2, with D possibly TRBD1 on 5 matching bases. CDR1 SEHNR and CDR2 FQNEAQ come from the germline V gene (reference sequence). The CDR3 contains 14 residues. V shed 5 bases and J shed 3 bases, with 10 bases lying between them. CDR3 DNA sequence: TGTGCCAGCAGCCACGACAGATACACCGGGGAGCTGTTTTTT. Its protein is CASSHDRYTGELFF.

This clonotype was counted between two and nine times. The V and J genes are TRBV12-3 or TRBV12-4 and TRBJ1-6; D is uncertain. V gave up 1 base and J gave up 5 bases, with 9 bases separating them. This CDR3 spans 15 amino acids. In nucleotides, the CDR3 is TGTGCCAGCAGTTTAGTAAAGGGCGATAATTCACCCCTCCACTTT. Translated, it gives CASSLVKGDNSPLHF.

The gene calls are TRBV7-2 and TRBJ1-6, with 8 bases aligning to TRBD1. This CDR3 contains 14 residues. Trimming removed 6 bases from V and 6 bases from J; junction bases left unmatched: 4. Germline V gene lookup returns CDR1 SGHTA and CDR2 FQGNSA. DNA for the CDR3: TGTGCCAGCAGGGGGACAGGTGGTAATTCACCCCTCCACTTT. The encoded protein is CASRGTGGNSPLHF.

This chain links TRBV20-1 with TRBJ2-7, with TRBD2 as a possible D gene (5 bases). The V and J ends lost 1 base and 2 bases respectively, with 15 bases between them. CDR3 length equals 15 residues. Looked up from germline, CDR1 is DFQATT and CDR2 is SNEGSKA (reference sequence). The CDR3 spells CSARGGEGLTYEQYF. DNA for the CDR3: TGCAGTGCTAGAGGGGGAGAGGGCCTAACCTACGAGCAGTACTTC.

CDR3 sequence (DNA): TGCAGCGTTGGCCCCGGGGGCTCTGGGGCCAACGTCCTGACTTTC. It yields the protein CSVGPGGSGANVLTF. The chain carries TRBV29-1 and TRBJ2-6; D possibly corresponds to TRBD2 (6 bases). The CDR3 totals 15 residues. The V gene lost 4 bases and the J gene lost 0 bases, with 10 bases spanning the gap. Looked up from germline, CDR1 is SQVTM and CDR2 is ANQGSEA.

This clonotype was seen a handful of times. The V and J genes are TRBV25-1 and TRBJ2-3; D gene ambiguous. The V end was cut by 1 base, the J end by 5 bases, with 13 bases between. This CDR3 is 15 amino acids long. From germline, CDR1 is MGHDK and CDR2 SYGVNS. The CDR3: CASSEFSPPRDTQYF. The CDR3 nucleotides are TGTGCCAGCAGTGAATTCTCTCCACCTCGAGATACGCAGTATTTT.

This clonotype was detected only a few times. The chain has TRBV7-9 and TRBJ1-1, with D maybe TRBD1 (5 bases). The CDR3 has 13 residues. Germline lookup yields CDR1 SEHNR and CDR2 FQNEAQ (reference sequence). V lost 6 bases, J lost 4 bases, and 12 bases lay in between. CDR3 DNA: TGTGCCAGCAGAACCTTAGGGGTCACTGAAGCTTTCTTT. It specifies CASRTLGVTEAFF.